These 18 T cell receptor beta chains originate from one sample sequenced in a study of T cell repertoires in cytomegalovirus infection. TCRdb independently ran MiXCR on the reads; one entry per CDR3 protein. The sample has about 830,000 distinct CDR3 sequences, about 30% seen once. These receptors have no identified antigens. Here the sequenced sample was cultured CD8+ T cells from PBMCs, taken from culture after CMV antigen stimulation. Receptor source: a human donor in good health (CMV status not recorded). Some clones in this sample may be carry-over from other donors' samples.

This clonotype was seen only a few times. The chain employs TRBV4-3 and TRBJ1-1, with D hard to call. The CDR3 is made up of 12 amino acids. V dropped 2 bases and J dropped 7 bases, with 8 bases sitting between them. Per the germline V gene, CDR1 is LGHNA and CDR2 is YSLEER. The CDR3 is CASSQTGIEAFF. CDR3 sequence (DNA): TGCGCCAGCAGCCAAACCGGGATTGAAGCTTTCTTT.

This clonotype was seen more than once but under ten times. The V call is TRBV9, the J call TRBJ1-4; D ambiguous. Germline lookup yields CDR1 SGDLS and CDR2 YYNGEE. Trimming cost V 4 bases and J 8 bases, with 12 bases left between them. CDR3 size: 13 residues. In DNA form, the CDR3 reads TGTGCCAGCAGCTTCGGGTCTCAGGAAAAACTGTTTTTT. Amino acid sequence: CASSFGSQEKLFF.

This clonotype was detected ten times or more. This chain joins TRBV11-2 and TRBJ1-1, with TRBD1 as a possible D gene (6 bases). The CDR3 covers 17 residues. Germline V CDR1 and CDR2: SGHAT, FQNNGV. V was trimmed by 5 bases and J by 2 bases, leaving 21 bases between them. Written as DNA, the CDR3 is TGTGCCAGCAGCCCCTGGGAACGGACAGAGATTAACACTGAAGCTTTCTTT. The encoded protein is CASSPWERTEINTEAFF.

In its sample, this clonotype was seen many times. The CDR3 coding sequence is TGCGCCAGCAGCCAAGAGATTGTTAGCGGGGGGGTAGGGGCCAACGTCCTGACTTTC. This sequence encodes CASSQEIVSGGVGANVLTF. The chain couples TRBV4-3 to TRBJ2-6, with 11 positions matching TRBD2. The CDR3 totals 19 residues. The trim removed 0 bases at V and 4 bases at J, leaving 8 bases unmatched. CDR1 LGHNA and CDR2 YSLEER come from the germline V gene.

This clonotype was counted ten times or more. V usage is TRBV7-6 and J usage is TRBJ1-2; D might be TRBD1 (5 bases). Trimming stripped 3 bases from V and 0 bases from J, with 11 bases between. The germline V gene encodes CDR1 SGHVS and CDR2 FNYEAQ. This CDR3 has 15 residues. The CDR3 DNA follows: TGTGCCAGCAGCTTGTCCGGGGGAGCTAACTATGGCTACACCTTC. This codes for CASSLSGGANYGYTF.

The chain uses TRBV6-2 or TRBV6-3 and TRBJ2-3; possible D gene TRBD2, 6 bases. Trimming pared 2 bases from V and 4 bases from J, leaving 10 bases between. CDR3 length: 14 amino acids. Germline-derived CDR1 and CDR2 are MNHEY and SVGEGT. The CDR3 DNA sequence: TGTGCCAGCAGTTACGTGGGAGGCGCAGATACGCAGTATTTT. Translation gives CASSYVGGADTQYF.

This clonotype was found a few times. The chain employs TRBV4-1 and TRBJ2-5; D is perhaps TRBD1 (5 bases). CDR3 length: 16 residues. With 0 bases removed from V and 4 bases from J, the gap between germline ends came to 15 bases. CDR1 MGHRA and CDR2 YSYEKL come from the germline V gene. The CDR3 spells CASSQEPQALSETQYF. The CDR3 nucleotides read TGCGCCAGCAGCCAAGAGCCACAGGCCCTTTCAGAGACCCAGTACTTC.

For the CDR3, the DNA is TGTGCCAGCAGACTAGGGGCTACCCTTAGGTACGAGCAGTACTTC. As protein: CASRLGATLRYEQYF. V gene TRBV7-8 combines with J gene TRBJ2-7, with D perhaps TRBD1 or TRBD2 (5 bases each). This CDR3 comprises 15 residues. The V end lost 6 bases, the J end lost 4 bases, and 19 bases lay between the germline ends. The germline gives CDR1 SGHVS, CDR2 FQNEAQ. Based on the CDR3 plus reference TRBV7-8 and TRBJ2-7, the full variable domain is GAGVSQSPRYKVAKRGQDVALRCDPISGHVSLFWYQQALGQGPEFLTYFQNEAQLDKSGLPSDRFFAERPEGSVSTLKIQRTQQEDSAVYLCASRLGATLRYEQYFGPGTRLTVT.

This clonotype was detected a few times. The genes are TRBV15 and TRBJ2-5; D is undetermined. Between the trimmed V and J ends, which lost 2 bases and 7 bases, there was a span of 5 bases. Germline V gene lookup returns CDR1 LNHNV and CDR2 YYDKDF (reference sequence). The CDR3 loop spans 11 amino acids. DNA for the CDR3: TGTGCCACCAGCAGACCCAGGACCCAGTACTTC. It codes for CATSRPRTQYF.

This clonotype has just a few counts. The chain employs TRBV6-5 and TRBJ1-2; possible D gene TRBD1, 5 bases. The CDR3 is 14 residues long. CDR1 MNHEY and CDR2 SVGAGI come from the germline V gene. Trimming removed 5 bases from V and 3 bases from J, with 13 bases in between. The DNA for the CDR3 is TGTGCCAGCAGTCCTTCCGGGGCTTACTATGGCTACACCTTC. Its translation: CASSPSGAYYGYTF.

This chain links TRBV19 with TRBJ2-3; D is perhaps TRBD1 (6 bases). Trimming removed 3 bases at V and 1 base at J, with 11 bases between. CDR1 and CDR2 (germline): LNHDA, SQIVND (reference sequence). CDR3 size: 15 residues. This CDR3 is CASSMGAGGTDTQYF. CDR3 nucleotides: TGTGCCAGTAGTATGGGGGCAGGGGGCACAGATACGCAGTATTTT.

This clonotype was seen a few times. The CDR3 is CASSPSGLAGATGELFF. In DNA, the CDR3 is TGTGCCAGCAGCCCGTCGGGACTAGCGGGGGCAACCGGGGAGCTGTTTTTT. The chain combines TRBV7-6 with TRBJ2-2; 14 bases fit TRBD2. Germline CDR1 and CDR2: SGHVS and FNYEAQ. The CDR3 extends over 17 amino acids. V lost 5 bases to trimming and J lost 5 bases; unmatched junction nucleotides: 7.

This clonotype occurred a few times. The chain uses TRBV20-1 and TRBJ1-5; D gene uncertain. V shed 0 bases and J shed 0 bases, with 0 bases lying between them. Germline assignment: CDR1 DFQATT and CDR2 SNEGSKA (reference sequence). The CDR3 is 12 amino acids. The CDR3: CSARDSNQPQHF. CDR3 in DNA: TGCAGTGCTAGAGATAGCAATCAGCCCCAGCATTTT.

The CDR3 loop reads CASSDRWSTEAFF. Written as DNA, the CDR3 is TGTGCCAGCAGTGATAGGTGGAGCACTGAAGCTTTCTTT. This chain uses TRBV2 with TRBJ1-1; D gene unclear. The CDR3 contains 13 residues. CDR1 is SNHLY and CDR2 is FYNNEI in the germline V gene. V dropped 3 bases and J dropped 4 bases, with 9 bases sitting between them. Full variable domain (outside the CDR3, taken from reference TRBV2 and TRBJ1-1): EPEVTQTPSHQVTQMGQEVILRCVPISNHLYFYWYRQILGQKVEFLVSFYNNEISEKSEIFDDQFSVERPDGSNFTLKIRSTKLEDSAMYFCASSDRWSTEAFFGQGTRLTVV.

This chain connects TRBV6-6 to TRBJ2-1, with 7 bases matching TRBD2. Trimming at V came to 6 bases and at J to 7 bases, leaving 6 bases not matched to a gene. Germline-derived CDR1 and CDR2 are MNHNY and SVGAGI (reference sequence). The CDR3 sequence is 13 residues long. The CDR3 DNA follows: TGTGCCAGCAGCCCGAGCGGGACTAATGAGCAGTTCTTC. Protein sequence: CASSPSGTNEQFF.

The chain is built from TRBV19 and TRBJ2-3; 7 bases agree with TRBD2. CDR1 and CDR2 from the germline V gene are LNHDA and SQIVND (reference sequence). Trimming removed 5 bases from V and 6 bases from J; junction bases left unmatched: 8. CDR3 length: 14 residues. CDR3 in amino acids: CASSDRGDLDTQYF. In nucleotides, the CDR3 is TGTGCCAGTAGTGACCGGGGGGATTTGGATACGCAGTATTTT.

This clonotype has a count of ten or more. The J gene is TRBJ2-3, the V gene TRBV7-2; 13 nucleotides match TRBD2. In germline, CDR1 is SGHTA, CDR2 FQGNSA. Trimming removed 7 bases from V and 1 base from J; junction bases left unmatched: 8. The CDR3 covers 17 residues. The CDR3 is CASTILAGGPGTDTQYF. The CDR3 DNA reads as TGTGCCAGCACCATACTAGCGGGGGGGCCGGGCACAGATACGCAGTATTTT.

The CDR3 nucleotides read TGCAGTGCCCTAACTAGCGGGGGGTTTGGAGATACGCAGTATTTT. This translates into CSALTSGGFGDTQYF. The rearrangement joins TRBV20-1 to TRBJ2-3; TRBD2 agrees at 12 bases. CDR1 is DFQATT and CDR2 is SNEGSKA in the germline V gene (reference sequence). The junction had 9 bases not matched to a gene; V was cut back by 6 bases and J by 5 bases. The CDR3 consists of 15 residues.